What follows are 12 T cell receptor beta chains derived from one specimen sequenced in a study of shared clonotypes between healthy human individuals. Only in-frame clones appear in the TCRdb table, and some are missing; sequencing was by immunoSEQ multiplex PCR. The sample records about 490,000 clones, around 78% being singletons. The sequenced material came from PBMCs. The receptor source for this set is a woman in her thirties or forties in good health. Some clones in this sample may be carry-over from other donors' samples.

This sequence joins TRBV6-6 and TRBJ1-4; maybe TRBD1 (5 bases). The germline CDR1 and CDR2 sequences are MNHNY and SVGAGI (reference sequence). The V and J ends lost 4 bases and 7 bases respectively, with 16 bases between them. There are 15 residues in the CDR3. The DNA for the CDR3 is TGTGCCAGCAGTTCCCAGGGACCTCTGGGTGAAAAACTGTTTTTT. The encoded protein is CASSSQGPLGEKLFF.

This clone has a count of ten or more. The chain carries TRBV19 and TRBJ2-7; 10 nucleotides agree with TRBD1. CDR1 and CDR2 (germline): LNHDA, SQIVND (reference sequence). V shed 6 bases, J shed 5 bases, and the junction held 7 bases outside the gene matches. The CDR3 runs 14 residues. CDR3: CASRGTGEIDEQYF. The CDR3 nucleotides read TGTGCCAGTAGAGGGACAGGGGAGATAGACGAGCAGTACTTC.

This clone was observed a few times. CDR3 nucleotide sequence: TGTGCCAGCAGCTCCGCTGGGTTGCAGTATTTT. Translation: CASSSAGLQYF. This chain uses TRBV7-8 with TRBJ2-3, with D hard to call. Germline V lookup: CDR1 SGHVS, CDR2 FQNEAQ. V gave up 4 bases and J gave up 11 bases, with 10 bases separating them. The CDR3 runs to 11 residues.

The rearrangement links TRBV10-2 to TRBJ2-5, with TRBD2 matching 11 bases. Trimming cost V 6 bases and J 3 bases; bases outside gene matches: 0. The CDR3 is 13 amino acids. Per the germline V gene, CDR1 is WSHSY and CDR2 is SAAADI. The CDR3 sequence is CASRGLAEETQYF. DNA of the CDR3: TGCGCCAGCAGGGGACTAGCGGAAGAGACCCAGTACTTC.

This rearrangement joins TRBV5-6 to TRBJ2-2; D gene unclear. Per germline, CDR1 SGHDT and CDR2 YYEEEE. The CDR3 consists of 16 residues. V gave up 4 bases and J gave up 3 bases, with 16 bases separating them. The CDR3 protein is CASSPDPDFHTGELFF. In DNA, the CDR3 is TGTGCCAGCAGCCCCGATCCAGACTTCCACACCGGGGAGCTGTTTTTT. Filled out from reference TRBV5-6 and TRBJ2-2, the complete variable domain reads DAGVTQSPTHLIKTRGQQVTLRCSPKSGHDTVSWYQQALGQGPQFIFQYYEEEERQRGNFPDRFSGHQFPNYSSELNVNALLLGDSALYLCASSPDPDFHTGELFFGEGSRLTVL.

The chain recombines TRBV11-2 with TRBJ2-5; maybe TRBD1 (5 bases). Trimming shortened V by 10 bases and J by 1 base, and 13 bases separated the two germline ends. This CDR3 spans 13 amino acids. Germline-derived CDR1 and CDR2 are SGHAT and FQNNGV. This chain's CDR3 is CATSRGFQETQYF. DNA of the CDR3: TGTGCCACCTCAAGGGGTTTCCAAGAGACCCAGTACTTC.

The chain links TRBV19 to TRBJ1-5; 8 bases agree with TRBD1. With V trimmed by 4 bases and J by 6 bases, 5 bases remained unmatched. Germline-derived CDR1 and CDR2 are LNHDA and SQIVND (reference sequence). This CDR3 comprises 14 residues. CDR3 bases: TGTGCCAGTAGTAATACCAGGGGGCCTCAGCCCCAGCATTTT. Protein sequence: CASSNTRGPQPQHF.

The CDR3 DNA sequence: TGCGCCAGCAGCCCTACCCTCTCAGCGGGAGGGCCTAACGGGGAGCTGTTTTTT. This sequence encodes CASSPTLSAGGPNGELFF. This chain joins TRBV5-1 and TRBJ2-2; 10 bases align to TRBD2. Losses at the gene ends were 4 bases for V and 7 bases for J; bases not matched to a gene: 16. CDR3 length: 18 amino acids. From germline, CDR1 is SGHRS and CDR2 YFSETQ.

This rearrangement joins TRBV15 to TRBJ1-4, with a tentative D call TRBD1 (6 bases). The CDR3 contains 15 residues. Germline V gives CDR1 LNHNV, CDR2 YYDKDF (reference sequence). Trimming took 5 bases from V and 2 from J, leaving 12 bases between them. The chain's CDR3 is CATSLRQVTNEKLFF. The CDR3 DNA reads TGTGCCACCAGCCTCCGACAGGTCACTAATGAAAAACTGTTTTTT.

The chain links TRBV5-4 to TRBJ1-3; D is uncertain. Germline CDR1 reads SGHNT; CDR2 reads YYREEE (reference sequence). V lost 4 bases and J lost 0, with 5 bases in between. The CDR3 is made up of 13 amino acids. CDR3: CASSQYSGNTIYF. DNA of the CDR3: TGTGCCAGCAGCCAATACTCTGGAAACACCATATATTTT.

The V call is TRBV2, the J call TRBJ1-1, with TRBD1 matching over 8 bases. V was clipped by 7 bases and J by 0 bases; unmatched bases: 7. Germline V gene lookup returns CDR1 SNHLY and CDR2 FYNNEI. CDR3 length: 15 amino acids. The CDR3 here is CASKHRGTMNTEAFF. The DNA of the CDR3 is TGTGCCAGCAAACACAGGGGGACAATGAACACTGAAGCTTTCTTT.

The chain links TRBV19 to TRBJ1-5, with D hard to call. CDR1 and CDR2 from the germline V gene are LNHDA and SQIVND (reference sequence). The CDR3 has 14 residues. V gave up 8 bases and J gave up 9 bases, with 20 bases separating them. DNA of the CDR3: TGTGCCAGTTCTTCCGGACGAGACTGGCGGCCCCAGCATTTT. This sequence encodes CASSSGRDWRPQHF.